Reported below is one T cell receptor (beta chain). This clonotype was recorded a few times. The target of this receptor is not known. Per-base qualities were not stored, and no clone one base away is much larger. This record comes from a study of blood T cells in healthy people across ages (dated by TCRdb to about 2015). A note on the overall study: Template switching captured roughly one uniquely barcoded TCR beta cDNA molecule per two T cells in model experiments. For two donors (one aged 18 to 30 and one aged 80 or older), the study analyzed two additional independent replicas of 1 million unique cDNA reads from the same blood draw. Age-related changes in TCR beta repertoire diversity were measured in the study by deep sequencing normalized with unique cDNA molecular identifiers. Four age groups were formed from the donors: young (average approximately 15 years), middle-aged (around 39), aged (about 62) and long-lived (82). To avoid experimental bias, donors of different ages were spread randomly across the sequencing lanes.

The roughly 39 donors, aged about 6 to 90 years, were systemically healthy Caucasian individuals from Russia. Around 10 milliliters of peripheral blood were drawn from each donor into EDTA-treated Vacutainer tubes. Ficoll-Paque density-gradient centrifugation was used to isolate PBMCs, with at least 6.5 million per sample. Trizol reagent was used to extract total RNA from the PBMCs, yielding at least 6 micrograms per sample. For every donor, an aliquot of PBMCs went through flow cytometry to measure the percentages of naive CD45RAhigh/CD27high T cells. Trimming removed 8 bases from V and 6 bases from J; the gene matches leave 10 bases unexplained. CDR1 and CDR2, per the germline V gene, are KGHDR and SFDVKD. The CDR3 contains 15 residues, cysteine and phenylalanine counted. This entry keeps only the CDR3 DNA: 45 bases, framed from base 1. General conclusions and limits of the study: Compared with the aged group, the long-lived group had more naive CD4+ T cells, fewer expanded clones and increased TCR diversity, a pattern suggesting age selection. A strong correlation was found between observed TCR beta diversity and the percentage of naive T cells measured by flow cytometry. Bulk unsorted PBMC profiling prevented conclusive comparison of naive and antigen-experienced compartments. Estimates of total diversity based on one million sequenced T cells were regarded as lower bounds and as underestimates. Observed TCR beta diversity per million T cells fell roughly linearly with age, and a significant reduction was already apparent by age roughly 40. The CMV infection status of donors was not known, potentially confounding age-related changes in expanded clonotypes.

Receptor amplification or capture employed 5' RACE. The data were produced on an Illumina HiSeq 2500. A second PCR of roughly 6 to 11 cycles was run with a J-beta primer mix and a sample-barcoded 5' primer. Each TCR beta cDNA molecule received a unique molecular identifier from a template-switch 5' adaptor carrying 12 random nucleotides. Each sample yielded at least 3 million CDR3-containing paired-end reads. First-strand cDNA synthesis was performed from all RNA using the Mint cDNA synthesis kit, with priming by a TRBC-specific oligonucleotide. Following uracil-DNA glycosylase treatment, all cDNA underwent a first 18-cycle PCR with the universal primers M1SS and BC2_uni_R. For the original study's pipeline: Normalization of each sample was performed by random selection of 1 million high-quality reads, each carrying a distinct molecular identifier. Instead of being binned into consensus sequences, reads that shared molecular identifiers were thrown out. MiTCR, run with a Q25 quality threshold and the strictest error-elimination algorithm, handled CDR3 identification, clonotype clustering and error correction. A nonparametric unseen species model using Euler transformation provided a lower-bound estimate of total TCR beta diversity. TCRdb handled the public reads itself, with Q25 trimming in fastp and clone calling in MiXCR, and kept productive beta chains. CDR3 protein sequences are deduplicated, and each keeps its most common genes and DNA. Here the V and J calls rest on TCRdb's processing, not on the authors' analysis. This sample is represented by 650,000 to 900,000 distinct CDR3 sequences; approximately 67% of them were singletons. The biggest ten clones account for about 30% of the sample.

The V and J segments used are TRBV24-1 and TRBJ2-1, with 9 bases matching TRBD1. The specimen sequenced was blood. The TCR was taken from a man younger than 45 in good health. Read as DNA, the sequence is TGTGCCACCAACTCGGGACAGGGCGTTTTCAATGAGCAGTTCTTC. Translated, this gives CATNSGQGVFNEQFF.